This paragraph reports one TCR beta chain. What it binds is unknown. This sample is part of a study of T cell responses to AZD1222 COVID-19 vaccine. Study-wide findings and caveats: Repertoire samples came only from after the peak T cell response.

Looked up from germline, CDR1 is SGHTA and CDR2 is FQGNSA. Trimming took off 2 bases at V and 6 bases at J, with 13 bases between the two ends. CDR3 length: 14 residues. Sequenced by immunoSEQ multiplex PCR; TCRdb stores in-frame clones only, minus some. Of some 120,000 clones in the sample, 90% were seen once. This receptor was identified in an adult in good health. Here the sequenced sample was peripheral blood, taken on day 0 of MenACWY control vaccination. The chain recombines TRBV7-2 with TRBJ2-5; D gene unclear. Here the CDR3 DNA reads TGTGCCAGCAGCTTAAGTCGGGCATCCAAGACCCAGTACTTC. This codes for CASSLSRASKTQYF.